The 25 T cell receptor beta chains reported below all come from one sample, sequenced in a study of blood T cell repertoires in COVID-19. TCRdb keeps only in-frame clones here, not all; method: immunoSEQ multiplex PCR. The data show over 200,000 clones, 70% to 85% seen once. Material for sequencing was PBMCs or T cells enriched from blood (not recorded which). These receptors all stem from a man aged 55 to 70 who had recovered from COVID-19.

V usage is TRBV25-1 and J usage is TRBJ2-7; TRBD2 might be the D (5 bases). The ends were cut back, 1 base at V and 9 bases at J, with 16 bases in the middle. CDR3 length equals 14 residues. The germline CDR1 and CDR2 sequences are MGHDK and SYGVNS. The CDR3 DNA reads TGTGCCAGCAGTGAATCCCTCGGACTTTCTGGGCAGTACTTC. Its translation is CASSESLGLSGQYF.

This clone has a handful of counts. The gene calls are TRBV11-2 and TRBJ2-2, with TRBD2 as a possible D gene (5 bases). The V end lost 2 bases, the J end lost 8 bases, and 12 bases lay between the germline ends. There are 14 residues in the CDR3. In germline, CDR1 is SGHAT, CDR2 FQNNGV. The CDR3 DNA is TGTGCCAGCAGCTTAAGACCCGGGGATGGGGAGCTGTTTTTT. Its translation is CASSLRPGDGELFF.

This rearrangement joins TRBV6-5 to TRBJ2-2; possibly TRBD1 for D (6 bases). The CDR3 consists of 15 residues. The V and J ends lost 6 bases and 1 base respectively, with 12 bases between them. Germline V gene sequence: CDR1 MNHEY, CDR2 SVGAGI. The CDR3 region is CASRIQTGNTGELFF. DNA for the CDR3: TGTGCCAGCAGAATTCAGACAGGGAACACCGGGGAGCTGTTTTTT.

The chain carries TRBV12-5 and TRBJ2-5; TRBD2 matches 7 bases. V lost 5 bases to trimming and J lost 0 bases; unmatched junction nucleotides: 3. This CDR3 comprises 14 residues. The germline CDR1 and CDR2 sequences are LGHNT and FRNRAP. The CDR3 nucleotides are TGTGCTAGTGGTCCAGGGACTAACCAAGAGACCCAGTACTTC. Its translation: CASGPGTNQETQYF.

V and J are TRBV15 and TRBJ2-2, with D hard to call. Between the trimmed V and J ends, which lost 4 bases and 6 bases, there was a span of 21 bases. CDR1 is LNHNV, CDR2 YYDKDF, per germline (reference sequence). The CDR3 is 17 residues long. This CDR3 reads CATSTLRGLGDAGELFF. In DNA, the CDR3 is TGTGCCACCAGCACCCTTAGAGGTTTAGGCGACGCCGGGGAGCTGTTTTTT.

The chain carries TRBV5-1 and TRBJ1-1; D is unresolved. Germline-derived CDR1 and CDR2 are SGHRS and YFSETQ. With 0 bases removed from V and 1 base from J, the gap between germline ends came to 10 bases. The CDR3 is made up of 15 amino acids. The CDR3 here is CASSLVGQENTEAFF. CDR3 nucleotide sequence: TGCGCCAGCAGCTTGGTCGGTCAGGAGAACACTGAAGCTTTCTTT.

This clone was recorded once. The chain uses TRBV7-9 and TRBJ1-4; unclear D gene. Germline CDR1 reads SEHNR; CDR2 reads FQNEAQ (reference sequence). CDR3 length equals 15 residues. V gave up 1 base and J gave up 0 bases, with 6 bases separating them. The CDR3 DNA reads as TGTGCCAGCAGCTTAGGGGCAGCAACTAATGAAAAACTGTTTTTT. The encoded protein is CASSLGAATNEKLFF. The whole variable domain, remainder taken from reference TRBV7-9 and TRBJ1-4, is DTGVSQNPRHKITKRGQNVTFRCDPISEHNRLYWYRQTLGQGPEFLTYFQNEAQLEKSRLLSDRFSAERPKGSFSTLEIQRTEQGDSAMYLCASSLGAATNEKLFFGSGTQLSVL.

The chain links TRBV19 to TRBJ1-4; 7 bases align to TRBD1. From germline, CDR1 is LNHDA and CDR2 SQIVND (reference sequence). CDR3 length equals 15 residues. V lost 6 bases and J lost 4; bases outside the gene matches: 8. This chain's CDR3 is CASRRDRAVNEKLFF. The CDR3 DNA sequence: TGTGCCAGTAGGAGAGACAGGGCGGTTAATGAAAAACTGTTTTTT.

J is TRBJ1-4 and V is TRBV7-9; maybe TRBD1 (5 bases). Trimming stripped 6 bases from V and 6 bases from J, with 14 bases between. CDR3 size: 14 residues. CDR1 and CDR2 (germline): SEHNR, FQNEAQ (reference sequence). The CDR3 DNA is TGTGCCAGCAGGGAACAGGCCCCCGATGAAAAACTGTTTTTT. Its translation: CASREQAPDEKLFF.

This chain links TRBV19 with TRBJ1-2; 7 bases agree with TRBD1. The CDR3 extends over 16 amino acids. Germline CDR1 LNHDA, CDR2 SQIVND (reference sequence). J was trimmed by 4 bases and V by 2 bases; bases with no gene match: 10. In DNA form, the CDR3 reads TGTGCCAGTAGTATACCCCCCCAGGGGGGCGGCTATGGCTACACCTTC. This translates into CASSIPPQGGGYGYTF.

V usage is TRBV19 and J usage is TRBJ1-1; D is unresolved. Germline V CDR1 and CDR2: LNHDA, SQIVND (reference sequence). V shed 5 bases and J shed 2 bases, with 12 bases lying between them. The CDR3 runs to 14 residues. The CDR3: CASSPLNINTEAFF. DNA of the CDR3: TGTGCCAGTAGTCCCCTCAACATTAACACTGAAGCTTTCTTT.

This chain connects TRBV5-1 to TRBJ2-3; weak D call: TRBD2 (6 bases). V was trimmed by 0 bases and J by 6 bases, leaving 14 bases between them. Germline V gene lookup returns CDR1 SGHRS and CDR2 YFSETQ. The CDR3 totals 15 residues. DNA of the CDR3: TGCGCCAGCAGCTTGGTAGGCAGCGGGCGGGATACGCAGTATTTT. The encoded protein is CASSLVGSGRDTQYF.

V is TRBV27 and J is TRBJ1-1; D call uncertain. CDR1 and CDR2 from the germline V gene are MNHEY and SMNVEV (reference sequence). V lost 7 bases, J lost 4 bases, and 13 bases lay in between. There are 13 residues in the CDR3. The CDR3 sequence: CASKTGMGTEAFF. The CDR3 coding sequence is TGTGCCAGCAAAACGGGTATGGGCACTGAAGCTTTCTTT.

This chain connects TRBV5-1 to TRBJ1-4; possibly TRBD1 for D (6 bases). The germline V and J ends were trimmed by 4 bases and 7 bases, with 8 bases remaining between them. The germline V gene has CDR1 SGHRS and CDR2 YFSETQ. There are 12 residues in the CDR3. The CDR3 sequence is CASSEQGEKLFF. The CDR3 DNA sequence: TGCGCCAGCAGCGAACAGGGTGAAAAACTGTTTTTT.

The chain couples TRBV5-8 to TRBJ2-7; no definite D call. The germline V and J ends were trimmed by 1 base and 2 bases, with 13 bases remaining between them. The CDR3 is 15 amino acids. The germline V gene encodes CDR1 SGHTS and CDR2 YDEGEE. The DNA for the CDR3 is TGTGCCAGCAGCTTGCAGTTGCTGCCGACCTACGAGCAGTACTTC. As protein: CASSLQLLPTYEQYF.

The table lists this clone with a count of one. The chain combines TRBV19 with TRBJ1-2; D gene ambiguous. The germline V gene has CDR1 LNHDA and CDR2 SQIVND (reference sequence). This CDR3 is built from 16 residues. The ends were cut back, 9 bases at V and 1 base at J, with 21 bases in the middle. CDR3 amino acids: CASHPFPLRGNYGYTF. CDR3 in DNA: TGTGCCAGCCACCCATTCCCTCTCCGGGGTAACTATGGCTACACCTTC.

V is TRBV7-2 and J is TRBJ1-4, with D uncertain. The CDR3 runs 14 residues. Per germline, CDR1 SGHTA and CDR2 FQGNSA. Trimming removed 5 bases at V and 3 bases at J, with 10 bases between. CDR3 bases: TGTGCCAGCAGCCGGAGCCTGGCTAATGAAAAACTGTTTTTT. As protein: CASSRSLANEKLFF. Full variable domain (missing parts from reference TRBV7-2 and TRBJ1-4): GAGVSQSPSNKVTEKGKDVELRCDPISGHTALYWYRQSLGQGLEFLIYFQGNSAPDKSGLPSDRFSAERTGGSVSTLTIQRTQQEDSAVYLCASSRSLANEKLFFGSGTQLSVL.

This clone was seen only a few times. The rearrangement links TRBV19 to TRBJ1-5; D possibly corresponds to TRBD1 (5 bases). The ends were cut back, 5 bases at V and 0 bases at J, with 8 bases in the middle. Germline V gene sequence: CDR1 LNHDA, CDR2 SQIVND (reference sequence). The CDR3 loop spans 14 amino acids. This CDR3 reads CASSQGYSNQPQHF. The CDR3 region has the DNA TGTGCCAGTAGTCAGGGCTATAGCAATCAGCCCCAGCATTTT. The full variable domain, in which reference TRBV19 and TRBJ1-5 provide the parts outside the CDR3, is DGGITQSPKYLFRKEGQNVTLSCEQNLNHDAMYWYRQDPGQGLRLIYYSQIVNDFQKGDIAEGYSVSREKKESFPLTVTSAQKNPTAFYLCASSQGYSNQPQHFGDGTRLSIL.

This rearrangement joins TRBV2 to TRBJ1-2; possible D gene TRBD1, 5 bases. This CDR3 region has 13 residues. Germline V gene lookup returns CDR1 SNHLY and CDR2 FYNNEI. The V gene lost 1 base and the J gene lost 7 bases, with 10 bases spanning the gap. As DNA, the CDR3 is TGTGCCAGCAGTGAAGGGCAGGGATTTGGCTACACCTTC. Its protein product is CASSEGQGFGYTF.

In DNA form, the CDR3 reads TGTGCCAGTAGTATTGGCACGGGGGTCACTGGAAACACCATATATTTT. Encoded protein: CASSIGTGVTGNTIYF. The genes are TRBV19 and TRBJ1-3, with D perhaps matching TRBD1 (5 bases). The CDR3 loop spans 16 amino acids. V lost 3 bases and J 2 bases, leaving 14 bases between the germline ends. The germline CDR1 and CDR2 sequences are LNHDA and SQIVND (reference sequence).

In regard to this clone: The identical CDR3 is also encoded by other nucleotide sequences in the sample. The chain is built from TRBV2 and TRBJ1-1; D is perhaps TRBD1 (5 bases). Germline CDR1 is SNHLY and CDR2 is FYNNEI. The V end was cut by 5 bases, the J end by 2 bases, with 9 bases between. The CDR3 loop spans 13 amino acids. This CDR3 reads CASSYQGNTEAFF. CDR3 nucleotide sequence: TGTGCCAGCAGTTACCAGGGAAACACTGAAGCTTTCTTT.

This sequence joins TRBV18 and TRBJ2-3; no firm D call. The germline CDR1 and CDR2 sequences are KGHSH and LQKENI. This CDR3 spans 13 amino acids. Trimming pared 3 bases from V and 4 bases from J, leaving 8 bases between. The CDR3 loop is CASSPPKPDTQYF. CDR3 DNA: TGTGCCAGCTCACCCCCGAAGCCAGATACGCAGTATTTT.

This clone has just one count. The chain joins TRBV5-1 to TRBJ1-2, with D possibly being TRBD1 (5 bases). The CDR3 runs to 15 residues. Germline CDR1 SGHRS, CDR2 YFSETQ. Trimming stripped 0 bases from V and 3 bases from J, with 12 bases between. The CDR3 loop is CASSLALEGYYGYTF. CDR3 DNA sequence: TGCGCCAGCAGCTTGGCCTTGGAGGGGTACTATGGCTACACCTTC. The full variable domain, rest sourced from reference TRBV5-1 and TRBJ1-2, is KAGVTQTPRYLIKTRGQQVTLSCSPISGHRSVSWYQQTPGQGLQFLFEYFSETQRNKGNFPGRFSGRQFSNSRSEMNVSTLELGDSALYLCASSLALEGYYGYTFGSGTRLTVV.

This sequence joins TRBV6-1 and TRBJ1-2; perhaps TRBD1 as D (6 bases). The CDR3 length is 15 residues. Looked up from germline, CDR1 is MNHNS and CDR2 is SASEGT. V lost 1 base to trimming and J lost 8 bases, with 17 bases between them. The CDR3 DNA reads as TGTGCCAGCAGTGAAGGGGCCGGGACAAACGGGGGCTACACCTTC. Protein: CASSEGAGTNGGYTF.

The chain is built from TRBV7-9 and TRBJ1-2; D call uncertain. Germline CDR1 reads SEHNR; CDR2 reads FQNEAQ (reference sequence). CDR3 length: 14 amino acids. Trimming left V 0 bases short and J 5 bases short, with 10 bases between. CDR3 nucleotide sequence: TGTGCCAGCAGCTTAGCCGACCCGGGATATGGCTACACCTTC. Its translation: CASSLADPGYGYTF.